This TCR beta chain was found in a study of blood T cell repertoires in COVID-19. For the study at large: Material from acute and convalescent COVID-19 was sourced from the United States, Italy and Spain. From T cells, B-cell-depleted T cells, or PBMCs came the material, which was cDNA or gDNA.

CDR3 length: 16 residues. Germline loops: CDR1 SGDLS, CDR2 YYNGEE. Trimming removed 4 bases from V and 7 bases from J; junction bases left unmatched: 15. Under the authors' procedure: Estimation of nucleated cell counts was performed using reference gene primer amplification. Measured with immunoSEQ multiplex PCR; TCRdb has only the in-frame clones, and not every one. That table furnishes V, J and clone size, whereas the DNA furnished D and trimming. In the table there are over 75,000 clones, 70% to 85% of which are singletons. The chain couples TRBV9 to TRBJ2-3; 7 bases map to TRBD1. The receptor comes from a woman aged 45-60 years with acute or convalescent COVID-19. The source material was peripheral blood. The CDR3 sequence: CASSRRQGLGRYTQYF. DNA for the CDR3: TGTGCCAGCAGCCGCAGACAGGGCCTTGGTCGGTATACGCAGTATTTT.